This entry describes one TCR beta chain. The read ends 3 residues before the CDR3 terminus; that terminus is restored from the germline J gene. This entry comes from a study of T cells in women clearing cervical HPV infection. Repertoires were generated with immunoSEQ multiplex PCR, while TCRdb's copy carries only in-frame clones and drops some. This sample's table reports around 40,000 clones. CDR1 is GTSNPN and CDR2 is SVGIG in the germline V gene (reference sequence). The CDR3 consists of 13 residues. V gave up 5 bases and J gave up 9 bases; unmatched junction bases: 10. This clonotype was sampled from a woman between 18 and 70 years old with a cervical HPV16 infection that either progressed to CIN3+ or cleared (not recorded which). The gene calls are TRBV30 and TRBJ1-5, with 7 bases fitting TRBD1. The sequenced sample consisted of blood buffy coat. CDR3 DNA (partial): TGTGCCTGGGAACTCGACAGGGACGGGCCC. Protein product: CAWELDRDGP. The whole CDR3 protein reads CAWELDRDGPQHF.